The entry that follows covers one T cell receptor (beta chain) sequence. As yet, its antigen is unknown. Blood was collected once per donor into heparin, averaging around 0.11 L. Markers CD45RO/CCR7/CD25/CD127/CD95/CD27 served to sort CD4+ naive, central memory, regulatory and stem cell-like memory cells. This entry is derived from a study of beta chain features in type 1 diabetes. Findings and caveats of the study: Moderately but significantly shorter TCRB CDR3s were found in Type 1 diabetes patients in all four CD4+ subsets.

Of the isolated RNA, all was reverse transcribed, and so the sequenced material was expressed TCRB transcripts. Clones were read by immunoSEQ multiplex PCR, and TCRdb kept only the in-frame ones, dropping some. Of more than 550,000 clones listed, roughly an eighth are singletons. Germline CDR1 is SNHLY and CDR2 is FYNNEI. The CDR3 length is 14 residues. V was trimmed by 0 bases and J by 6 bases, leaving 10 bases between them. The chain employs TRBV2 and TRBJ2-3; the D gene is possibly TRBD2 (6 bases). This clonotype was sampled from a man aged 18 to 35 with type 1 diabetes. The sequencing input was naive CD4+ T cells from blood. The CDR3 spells CASSEALGRDTQYF. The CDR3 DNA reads TGTGCCAGCAGTGAAGCCCTGGGGAGGGATACGCAGTATTTT. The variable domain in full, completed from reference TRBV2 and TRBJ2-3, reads EPEVTQTPSHQVTQMGQEVILRCVPISNHLYFYWYRQILGQKVEFLVSFYNNEISEKSEIFDDQFSVERPDGSNFTLKIRSTKLEDSAMYFCASSEALGRDTQYFGPGTRLTVL.